This entry features one T cell receptor beta chain sequence. Its antigen is currently unknown. The germline V gene encodes CDR1 SNHLY and CDR2 FYNNEI. Trimming at V came to 7 bases and at J to 5 bases, leaving 5 bases not matched to a gene. The CDR3 totals 14 residues. The data belong to a study of early T cells in non-severe SARS-CoV-2 infection. Looking at the study overall: Unsorted whole-blood RNA was sequenced in bulk, leaving chains unpaired. General study results and limits: Anti-spike CD8 responses were favored in VDJdb matching, and private and CD4 specificities were missed.

Unique molecular identifiers (one per individual cDNA molecule) were attached. TCRdb reprocessed the 5' RACE reads via MiXCR and lists one record per CDR3 protein. The repertoire has approximately 52,000 distinct CDR3 sequences, roughly 8% of them found once; the top ten carry about a tenth. The source material was whole blood. The clonotype was recovered from an adult who was a healthcare worker with PCR-confirmed SARS-CoV-2 infection or an uninfected control (not recorded which). The V call is TRBV2, the J call TRBJ2-3; TRBD2 aligns across 11 bases. CDR3 DNA: TGTGCCAGCATCCTACTAGCGGGGGTAGATACGCAGTATTTT. Amino acid sequence: CASILLAGVDTQYF.